The 12 T cell receptor beta chains given below trace back to one sample, sequenced in a study of CD8 T cells in ankylosing spondylitis. Each CDR3 protein gets one entry after TCRdb re-called the 5' RACE reads with MiXCR. Among roughly 200,000 distinct CDR3 sequences, roughly 26% were seen once, and the ten largest hold approximately 6.6%. Sequences were obtained from blood, either unsorted or a sorted T cell fraction (not recorded which). The source is a male donor with ankylosing spondylitis or in good health (not recorded which).

This clonotype showed up just a few times. CDR3 nucleotides: TGCAGTGCTAGAATGGGGAGGGGCAGGGGAACGTTCAAAGATACGCAGTATTTT. This sequence encodes CSARMGRGRGTFKDTQYF. The genes are TRBV20-1 and TRBJ2-3, with D possibly TRBD2 on 7 matching bases. The V end lost 2 bases, the J end lost 5 bases, and 26 bases lay between the germline ends. Germline CDR1 DFQATT, CDR2 SNEGSKA (reference sequence). The CDR3 consists of 18 residues.

This clonotype has ten or more counts. The chain couples TRBV20-1 to TRBJ1-3; 7 nucleotides line up with TRBD1. The CDR3 consists of 16 residues. Germline CDR1 DFQATT, CDR2 SNEGSKA (reference sequence). V lost 0 bases and J lost 3; bases outside the gene matches: 8. The CDR3 nucleotides are TGCAGTGCTAGAGATCGGGGAAGGGGGCTTGGAAACACCATATATTTT. Translating gives CSARDRGRGLGNTIYF.

J is TRBJ2-1 and V is TRBV15; 8 bases fit TRBD2. V was clipped by 0 bases and J by 9 bases; unmatched bases: 13. Germline V lookup: CDR1 LNHNV, CDR2 YYDKDF (reference sequence). This CDR3 contains 17 residues. The CDR3 coding sequence is TGTGCCACCAGCAGAGATTTAGTCGGACTAGCCTCGAGTGAGCAGTTCTTC. Translating it yields CATSRDLVGLASSEQFF.

In its sample, this clonotype was seen a few times. This rearrangement joins TRBV10-3 to TRBJ1-1; tentative D call: TRBD1 (6 bases). This CDR3 region has 14 residues. V lost 2 bases, J lost 2 bases, and 9 bases lay in between. Germline CDR1 reads ENHRY; CDR2 reads SYGVKD. CDR3 residues: CAISERGTNTEAFF. The CDR3 bases are TGTGCCATCAGTGAGAGGGGGACAAACACTGAAGCTTTCTTT.

This clonotype was seen ten or more times. The chain couples TRBV18 to TRBJ2-7, with D perhaps assigned TRBD1 or TRBD2 (5 bases each). This CDR3 is built from 14 residues. V was clipped by 8 bases and J by 3 bases, with 17 bases between them. Germline CDR1 is KGHSH and CDR2 is LQKENI. The CDR3 is CASNMRGESYEQYF. DNA of the CDR3: TGTGCCAGCAACATGAGAGGGGAGAGCTACGAGCAGTACTTC.

Many counts were recorded for this clonotype. This chain joins TRBV12-3 or TRBV12-4 and TRBJ1-2, with a possible D match to TRBD1 (5 bases). V lost 7 bases and J 2 bases, leaving 14 bases between the germline ends. The CDR3 has 14 amino acids. CDR3 sequence (DNA): TGTGCCAGCACTCATAGGGGCGGAAACTATGGCTACACCTTC. Encoded protein: CASTHRGGNYGYTF.

The table lists this clonotype with many counts. This chain uses TRBV29-1 with TRBJ2-4, with 7 positions matching TRBD2. CDR3 length: 12 residues. After removal of 6 bases from V and 9 bases from J, the junction contained 8 bases not matched to a gene. CDR1 and CDR2 from the germline V gene are SQVTM and ANQGSEA. The DNA for the CDR3 is TGCAGCGTCAGACTAGCAAGTAGCATTCAGTACTTC. Its translation: CSVRLASSIQYF.

The chain recombines TRBV9 with TRBJ2-1; maybe TRBD2 (5 bases). CDR1 is SGDLS, CDR2 YYNGEE, per germline. This CDR3 has 17 amino acids. The V gene lost 1 base and the J gene lost 10 bases, with 24 bases spanning the gap. The CDR3 region has the DNA TGTGCCAGCAGCGTAAAAGGAGCGGAAACCCGTCTCGAAGAGCAGTTCTTC. Residues: CASSVKGAETRLEEQFF.

CDR3 bases: TGCAGTGCTAGAGGCTCTGGAAACACCATATATTTT. This encodes CSARGSGNTIYF. The J gene is TRBJ1-3, the V gene TRBV20-1; D gene uncertain. The ends were cut back, 1 base at V and 0 bases at J, with 1 base in the middle. There are 12 residues in the CDR3. Germline assignment: CDR1 DFQATT and CDR2 SNEGSKA (reference sequence).

The chain is built from TRBV7-3 and TRBJ2-3; tentative D call: TRBD1 (5 bases). Germline CDR1 SGHTA, CDR2 FQGTGA. V was trimmed by 4 bases and J by 3 bases, leaving 14 bases between them. This CDR3 contains 15 residues. The CDR3 is CASSSTTVITDTQYF. The CDR3 coding sequence is TGTGCCAGCAGCTCCACGACAGTAATTACAGATACGCAGTATTTT.

This chain joins TRBV9 and TRBJ1-1, with a possible D match to TRBD1 (5 bases). The CDR3 runs 15 residues. The V gene lost 4 bases and the J gene lost 4 bases, with 17 bases spanning the gap. Germline V lookup: CDR1 SGDLS, CDR2 YYNGEE. The CDR3 loop reads CASSPRAGEGTEAFF. The CDR3 coding sequence is TGTGCCAGCAGCCCCCGGGCGGGGGAGGGCACTGAAGCTTTCTTT.

This clonotype was detected ten times or more. The chain is built from TRBV20-1 and TRBJ2-1; D is undetermined. The CDR3 length is 14 residues. CDR1 is DFQATT, CDR2 SNEGSKA, per germline (reference sequence). Trimming left V 4 bases short and J 10 bases short, with 20 bases between. CDR3 coding DNA: TGCAGTGCTACCCCCCCGGTTCCAGCCAAGGAGCAGTTCTTC. This translates into CSATPPVPAKEQFF.